The 11 T cell receptor beta chains given below trace back to one sample, sequenced in a study of breast tumors, draining lymph nodes, adjacent tissues. MiXCR, run by TCRdb on the multiplex PCR reads, gives a single entry per CDR3 protein. The table records approximately 120,000 distinct CDR3 sequences, 21% of them present only once. Axillary draining lymph nodes of breast cancer patients supplied the node samples. The sample comprised axillary lymph node tissue. These receptors all stem from a female donor with breast cancer. Some clones in this sample may be carry-over from other donors' samples.

V and J are TRBV9 and TRBJ2-7; 15 bases align to TRBD2. This CDR3 has 18 residues. CDR1 is SGDLS and CDR2 is YYNGEE in the germline V gene. Trimming at V came to 2 bases and at J to 3 bases, leaving 9 bases not matched to a gene. The CDR3 DNA follows: TGTGCCAGCAGCGTCCCCGGGACTAGCGGGAGGTCTATCTACGAGCAGTACTTC. It specifies CASSVPGTSGRSIYEQYF.

This clonotype is a singleton in its sample. This sequence may be a read error, since a much larger clone differs from it by one base. This chain uses TRBV14 with TRBJ2-1, with D perhaps given as TRBD1 or TRBD2 (6 bases each). CDR3 length equals 13 residues. Germline CDR1 is SGHDN and CDR2 is FVKESK. CDR3 in amino acids: CASGQGGGNEQFF. CDR3 coding DNA: TGTGCCAGCGGCCAAGGAGGGGGCAATGAGCAGTTCTTC.

A note on this clonotype: The CDR3 does not close with the conserved phenylalanine or tryptophan, likely indicating a read error. The chain carries TRBV28 and TRBJ2-3, with 9 bases that match TRBD2. CDR3 size: 13 residues. Per germline, CDR1 MDHEN and CDR2 SYDVKM. The V gene end was trimmed by 6 bases and the J gene end by 10 bases; junction bases not matched to a gene: 8. CDR3 nucleotide sequence: TGTGCCAGCAGCCCACTAGCGGGTTGGTCGCAGTATCTT. Translating it yields CASSPLAGWSQYL.

This clonotype was counted at least ten times. This chain uses TRBV11-2 with TRBJ1-6; the D is unclear. Trimming took 2 bases from V and 11 from J, leaving 7 bases between them. The length of the CDR3 is 12 residues. The germline V gene encodes CDR1 SGHAT and CDR2 FQNNGV. CDR3: CASSLNWPPLHF. The CDR3 DNA is TGTGCCAGCAGCTTAAACTGGCCACCCCTCCACTTT.

This clonotype was seen repeatedly, ten times or more. The V gene is TRBV20-1, the J gene TRBJ1-5; TRBD1 agrees at 9 bases. The V gene end was trimmed by 0 bases and the J gene end by 3 bases; junction bases not matched to a gene: 6. CDR3 length: 16 amino acids. The germline V gene has CDR1 DFQATT and CDR2 SNEGSKA (reference sequence). CDR3 sequence reads: CSARDVWTGVNQPQHF. CDR3 nucleotides: TGCAGTGCTAGAGACGTGTGGACAGGGGTCAATCAGCCCCAGCATTTT.

This clonotype came up many times. The chain employs TRBV6-2 or TRBV6-3 and TRBJ1-2; D is undetermined. The V and J ends lost 6 bases and 4 bases respectively, with 12 bases between them. CDR3 length: 13 amino acids. Germline V gives CDR1 MNHEY, CDR2 SVGEGT. CDR3 nucleotide sequence: TGTGCCAGCAGCTACGACACACCCTATGGCTACACCTTC. It translates to CASSYDTPYGYTF.

This clonotype has at least ten counts. In DNA, the CDR3 is TGCAGCGCCGGACAGCCCAACTATGGCTACACCTTC. It specifies CSAGQPNYGYTF. V gene TRBV29-1 combines with J gene TRBJ1-2, with D perhaps TRBD1 (6 bases). V shed 7 bases and J shed 2 bases, with 11 bases lying between them. The CDR3 contains 12 residues. Germline values: CDR1 SQVTM, CDR2 ANQGSEA.

This clonotype was counted ten times or more. The missing conserved phenylalanine or tryptophan at the end of this CDR3 makes a read error likely. The chain has TRBV5-8 and TRBJ1-2, with D possibly TRBD1 on 6 matching bases. Trimming removed 3 bases at V and 7 bases at J, with 13 bases between. The CDR3 totals 13 residues. Germline CDR1 and CDR2: SGHTS and YDEGEE. The CDR3, as DNA: TGTGCCAGCAGCTCTAACAGGGTCGGTGGCTACACCCTC. Amino acid sequence: CASSSNRVGGYTL.

This clonotype was observed many times. V usage is TRBV5-1 and J usage is TRBJ2-2; D perhaps matches TRBD1 (6 bases). The ends were cut back, 5 bases at V and 3 bases at J, with 17 bases in the middle. Germline CDR1 reads SGHRS; CDR2 reads YFSETQ. The length of the CDR3 is 16 residues. Here the CDR3 reads CASSRGSRTHTGELFF. The CDR3 nucleotides read TGCGCCAGCAGTAGGGGGTCGCGGACCCACACCGGGGAGCTGTTTTTT.

In its sample, this clonotype was seen many times. The CDR3 protein is CASSDRQEWGTQYF. DNA of the CDR3: TGTGCCAGCAGTGACCGACAGGAGTGGGGTACGCAGTATTTT. The chain has TRBV2 and TRBJ2-3; tentatively, D is TRBD1 (6 bases). CDR1 and CDR2 from the germline V gene are SNHLY and FYNNEI. The V gene lost 3 bases and the J gene lost 8 bases, with 15 bases spanning the gap. This CDR3 spans 14 amino acids.

This chain joins TRBV20-1 and TRBJ2-5; 10 nucleotides align to TRBD1. V trimming: 6 bases; J trimming: 2 bases; junction bases outside the gene matches: 6. This CDR3 has 14 amino acids. CDR1 and CDR2 from the germline V gene are DFQATT and SNEGSKA (reference sequence). The CDR3 DNA reads as TGCAGTGCATGGGACAGGGGTGGGCAAGAGACCCAGTACTTC. Translating it yields CSAWDRGGQETQYF.